These 11 T cell receptor beta chains were sequenced from one sample in a study of T cells in Graves' hyperthyroidism and ophthalmopathy. Using RNA transcripts as the source, TCR beta CDR3 regions were amplified. A set of HTBI primers served as the primers for a first-round RT-PCR of the TCR CDR3. Each CDR3 protein is one row after TCRdb ran MiXCR on the multiplex PCR reads. The table shows 750,000 to 900,000 distinct CDR3 sequences, with 35% to 40% occurring only once. Sequencing used blood. Receptors were obtained from a man aged 18 to 29 with Graves' hyperthyroidism.

Turning to this clonotype: An end of the junction differs from the germline gene, which may be a read error. This chain links TRBV12-3 or TRBV12-4 with TRBJ2-5; 9 bases match TRBD2. The CDR3 contains 17 residues. The CDR3 protein is CAGSFPLSGGRRETQYF. The CDR3 nucleotides are TGTGCCGGCAGTTTCCCTCTAAGCGGGGGGAGGCGGGAGACCCAGTACTTC.

As regards this clonotype: One end of the junction does not line up with germline, which may come from a read error. The V gene is TRBV7-9, the J gene TRBJ1-4; D is unclear. The CDR3 loop spans 14 amino acids. Germline CDR1 is SEHNR and CDR2 is FQNEAQ (reference sequence). The DNA for the CDR3 is TGTGCCAGCAGCTTAATTAACAGCTGGGAAAAACTGCTTTTT. This translates into CASSLINSWEKLLF.

This clonotype appeared many times. This chain joins TRBV7-9 and TRBJ2-2; D gene unclear. The germline V gene encodes CDR1 SEHNR and CDR2 FQNEAQ (reference sequence). The CDR3 runs 12 residues. Trimming stripped 8 bases from V and 1 base from J, with 5 bases between. CDR3 sequence: CASPGNTGELFF. Written as DNA, the CDR3 is TGTGCCAGCCCCGGGAACACCGGGGAGCTGTTTTTT. The full variable domain, its missing parts supplied by reference TRBV7-9 and TRBJ2-2, is DTGVSQNPRHKITKRGQNVTFRCDPISEHNRLYWYRQTLGQGPEFLTYFQNEAQLEKSRLLSDRFSAERPKGSFSTLEIQRTEQGDSAMYLCASPGNTGELFFGEGSRLTVL.

This clonotype appeared a single time. V and J are TRBV5-1 and TRBJ2-5; 8 bases map to TRBD2. J lost 8 bases, V lost 5 bases, and 14 bases had no gene match. Germline lookup yields CDR1 SGHRS and CDR2 YFSETQ. This CDR3 contains 15 residues. The CDR3 spells CASRWGLTAGDTQYF. The CDR3 coding sequence is TGCGCCAGCAGATGGGGGCTCACAGCGGGAGACACCCAGTACTTC.

This clonotype showed up just a few times. The chain couples TRBV20-1 to TRBJ2-7; tentative D call: TRBD2 (6 bases). The CDR3 is 14 residues long. Trimming removed 6 bases at V and 4 bases at J, with 19 bases between. Per germline, CDR1 DFQATT and CDR2 SNEGSKA (reference sequence). The CDR3, as DNA: TGCAGTGCGCTAACCAGGGACTTCTTGTACGAGCAGTACTTC. Residues: CSALTRDFLYEQYF.

This clonotype occurred a few times. V and J are TRBV9 and TRBJ1-1; tentative D call: TRBD1 (6 bases). Germline CDR1 and CDR2: SGDLS and YYNGEE. Trimming took 5 bases from V and 3 from J, leaving 20 bases between them. CDR3 size: 16 residues. For the CDR3, the DNA is TGTGCCAGCAGTCCGGGGGGGGCGCTTCCCCACACTGAAGCTTTCTTT. Protein sequence: CASSPGGALPHTEAFF.

J is TRBJ1-1 and V is TRBV5-1; 8 bases map to TRBD1. The germline V gene encodes CDR1 SGHRS and CDR2 YFSETQ. Unmatched junction bases numbered 7, after V lost 7 bases and J lost 5 bases. The CDR3 consists of 13 residues. The CDR3 region has the DNA TGCGCCAGCGGGGTGACAGGGGTTACTGAAGCTTTCTTT. It specifies CASGVTGVTEAFF.

The table lists this clonotype with many counts. The chain couples TRBV7-9 to TRBJ2-5; 9 bases map to TRBD1. With V trimmed by 7 bases and J by 2 bases, 2 bases remained unmatched. The CDR3 has 13 residues. Germline lookup yields CDR1 SEHNR and CDR2 FQNEAQ (reference sequence). Here the CDR3 reads CASTGQGQETQYF. In DNA form, the CDR3 reads TGTGCCAGCACGGGACAGGGACAAGAGACCCAGTACTTC.

This clonotype turned up a few times. The chain recombines TRBV7-2 with TRBJ2-7; no definite D call. This CDR3 contains 15 residues. From germline, CDR1 is SGHTA and CDR2 FQGNSA. V lost 1 base to trimming and J lost 4 bases, with 14 bases between them. CDR3 sequence reads: CASSLGSKVVYEQYF. The CDR3 bases are TGTGCCAGCAGCTTAGGATCTAAGGTGGTGTACGAGCAGTACTTC.

The chain combines TRBV10-3 with TRBJ2-7; either TRBD1 or TRBD2 may fit D (5 bases each). V was pared by 5 bases and J by 9 bases, with 23 bases between. Germline values: CDR1 ENHRY, CDR2 SYGVKD. The CDR3 runs to 15 residues. The chain's CDR3 is CAISKAASGDLRQYF. The CDR3 DNA sequence: TGTGCCATCAGTAAAGCCGCGTCCGGGGACCTCAGGCAGTACTTC.

A few counts support this clonotype. The gene calls are TRBV2 and TRBJ2-3; D possibly corresponds to TRBD1 (6 bases). The CDR3 spans 12 residues. Germline CDR1 and CDR2: SNHLY and FYNNEI. Trimming left V 11 bases short and J 6 bases short, with 15 bases between. The CDR3 is CAENRASDTQYF. The CDR3 DNA reads TGTGCCGAGAACAGGGCTTCGGATACGCAGTATTTT.